The 23 T cell receptor beta chains listed next were all sequenced from one sample in a study of CD8 T cells in ankylosing spondylitis. Study-wide results and caveats: Characteristic, it appeared, of ankylosing spondylitis blood was a TCR beta motif of eight highly homologous variants.

One entry per CDR3 protein results from TCRdb running MiXCR on the 5' RACE reads. This table holds 200,000 to 250,000 distinct CDR3 sequences, around 19% found once. Their recognized antigens are unknown. Sequenced input: blood, either unsorted or a sorted T cell fraction (not recorded which). The receptors stem from a male donor with ankylosing spondylitis.

This chain links TRBV7-9 with TRBJ1-3; 9 bases line up with TRBD1. V gave up 5 bases and J gave up 4 bases; unmatched junction bases: 12. This CDR3 is built from 17 residues. CDR1 and CDR2 (germline): SEHNR, FQNEAQ (reference sequence). CDR3 coding DNA: TGTGCCAGCAGCCCCCGGGACAGGGAAATTTCCGGAAACACCATATATTTT. This sequence encodes CASSPRDREISGNTIYF.

There are a few counts of this clonotype. The chain uses TRBV4-1 and TRBJ2-2; D may be TRBD1 (6 bases). Germline V gene sequence: CDR1 MGHRA, CDR2 YSYEKL. Trimming shortened V by 1 base and J by 7 bases, and 19 bases separated the two germline ends. CDR3 size: 17 residues. The CDR3 DNA is TGCGCCAGCAGCCAAGTCGGACAGCAGGGGAGCCTCGGGGAGCTGTTTTTT. This encodes CASSQVGQQGSLGELFF.

This clonotype was recorded many times. This chain links TRBV15 with TRBJ2-5, with no clear D. The CDR3 consists of 12 residues. Trimming took 1 base from V and 5 from J, leaving 5 bases between them. Germline CDR1 LNHNV, CDR2 YYDKDF (reference sequence). The CDR3 reads CATSRVHETQYF. The CDR3 DNA follows: TGTGCCACCAGCAGAGTACACGAGACCCAGTACTTC.

This chain uses TRBV28 with TRBJ2-2; 9 nucleotides align to TRBD1. Germline V gene data show CDR1 as MDHEN and CDR2 as SYDVKM. Trimming removed 5 bases from V and 5 bases from J; junction bases left unmatched: 3. This CDR3 comprises 14 residues. In DNA, the CDR3 is TGTGCCAGCAGTAGGACAGGGGAGACCGGGGAGCTGTTTTTT. Translated: CASSRTGETGELFF.

The rearrangement uses TRBV6-2 or TRBV6-3 and TRBJ2-5, with 9 bases that match TRBD1. The V and J ends lost 6 bases and 4 bases, in that order; junction bases with no gene match: 9. There are 15 residues in the CDR3. Germline V gene lookup returns CDR1 MNHEY and CDR2 SVGEGT. CDR3 in DNA: TGTGCCAGCAGCGCATACGGGGGACAGGGAGAGACCCAGTACTTC. As protein: CASSAYGGQGETQYF.

J is TRBJ2-1 and V is TRBV12-3 or TRBV12-4; 8 bases align to TRBD2. The CDR3 has 15 amino acids. Trimming removed 3 bases from V and 5 bases from J; junction bases left unmatched: 6. The CDR3 spells CASSLLAGTDNEQFF. CDR3 DNA: TGTGCCAGCAGTTTGCTAGCGGGTACCGACAATGAGCAGTTCTTC.

This sequence joins TRBV27 and TRBJ2-7, with a weak D call TRBD1 (5 bases). The V and J ends lost 5 bases and 7 bases respectively, with 15 bases between them. CDR1 and CDR2 (germline): MNHEY, SMNVEV (reference sequence). CDR3 size: 13 residues. The CDR3 here is CASSPVGPWEQYF. For the CDR3, the DNA is TGTGCCAGCAGTCCAGTGGGGCCCTGGGAGCAGTACTTC.

This clonotype was found a few times. The rearrangement links TRBV27 to TRBJ2-1, with 10 bases lining up with TRBD2. Germline V lookup: CDR1 MNHEY, CDR2 SMNVEV (reference sequence). J was trimmed by 5 bases and V by 7 bases; bases with no gene match: 8. This CDR3 contains 15 residues. The DNA of the CDR3 is TGTGCCAGCACCCCAGCGGGAGGGCCCCACAATGAGCAGTTCTTC. The encoded protein is CASTPAGGPHNEQFF.

This clonotype was recorded many times. The rearrangement links TRBV12-3 or TRBV12-4 to TRBJ1-1, with a weak D call TRBD1 (6 bases). The CDR3 length is 14 residues. Trimming took 5 bases from V and 5 from J, leaving 15 bases between them. CDR3 coding DNA: TGTGCCAGCAGTCCCAGGGTAGGGGGGACTGAAGCTTTCTTT. This gives the protein CASSPRVGGTEAFF.

The V and J genes are TRBV7-9 and TRBJ1-1, with D perhaps TRBD1 (6 bases). V was clipped by 1 base and J by 4 bases, with 10 bases between them. Germline assignment: CDR1 SEHNR and CDR2 FQNEAQ (reference sequence). The CDR3 consists of 14 residues. DNA of the CDR3: TGTGCCAGCAGCTTAGACAGGGTGGTCACTGAAGCTTTCTTT. Encoded protein: CASSLDRVVTEAFF.

This clonotype was observed a few times. CDR3 protein: CASSSYREGSTEAFF. CDR3 DNA: TGTGCCAGCAGCTCGTACAGGGAGGGGAGCACTGAAGCTTTCTTT. This chain links TRBV5-6 with TRBJ1-1; D is perhaps TRBD1 (6 bases). CDR3 size: 15 residues. CDR1 SGHDT and CDR2 YYEEEE come from the germline V gene. V lost 3 bases to trimming and J lost 4 bases, with 16 bases between them.

This clonotype has a handful of counts. V gene TRBV19 combines with J gene TRBJ2-7, with D possibly matching TRBD1 (5 bases). This CDR3 has 16 amino acids. Deletions cut 5 bases from V and 2 bases from J, with 19 bases between. CDR1 is LNHDA, CDR2 SQIVND, per germline (reference sequence). The CDR3 loop is CASSPARATWTYEQYF. The CDR3 DNA reads as TGTGCCAGTAGTCCAGCCAGGGCCACGTGGACCTACGAGCAGTACTTC.

V gene TRBV20-1 combines with J gene TRBJ1-1; D unresolved. The CDR3 has 14 residues. Germline CDR1 is DFQATT and CDR2 is SNEGSKA (reference sequence). The V and J ends lost 0 bases and 1 base respectively, with 9 bases between them. The CDR3 DNA reads TGCAGTGCTAGAGAAGATATGCCGAACACTGAAGCTTTCTTT. As protein: CSAREDMPNTEAFF.

V is TRBV12-3 or TRBV12-4 and J is TRBJ1-3; D ambiguous. The length of the CDR3 is 11 residues. The V end lost 3 bases, the J end lost 13 bases, and 10 bases lay between the germline ends. CDR3 bases: TGTGCCAGCAGTTTGACGGACGAGATATATTTT. This codes for CASSLTDEIYF.

V gene TRBV7-8 combines with J gene TRBJ2-2; 9 nucleotides match TRBD2. This CDR3 region has 15 residues. Germline V CDR1 and CDR2: SGHVS, FQNEAQ. J gave up 4 bases and V 7 bases, and 7 bases lay outside the gene matches. CDR3 sequence (DNA): TGTGCCAGCACCTCCCTGCGGGAGGGCACCGGGGAGCTGTTTTTT. It encodes CASTSLREGTGELFF.

V and J are TRBV7-9 and TRBJ2-1, with D unclear. The ends were cut back, 1 base at V and 3 bases at J, with 4 bases in the middle. Per germline, CDR1 SEHNR and CDR2 FQNEAQ (reference sequence). The CDR3 loop spans 13 amino acids. In nucleotides, the CDR3 is TGTGCCAGCAGCTTAGACGACTACAATGAGCAGTTCTTC. Protein product: CASSLDDYNEQFF.

The sample holds many counts of this clonotype. This chain links TRBV7-2 with TRBJ2-2; D unclear. The germline CDR1 and CDR2 sequences are SGHTA and FQGNSA. The CDR3 loop spans 13 amino acids. V was shortened by 4 bases and J by 2 bases, with 5 bases between the two germline ends. CDR3 sequence: CASSSHNTGELFF. The DNA for the CDR3 is TGTGCCAGCAGCTCCCATAACACCGGGGAGCTGTTTTTT.

The V gene is TRBV12-3 or TRBV12-4, the J gene TRBJ2-2, with D possibly being TRBD1 (6 bases). This CDR3 contains 15 residues. Deletions cut 3 bases from V and 1 base from J, with 9 bases between. The CDR3 DNA follows: TGTGCCAGCAGTTTTTCAGGGGTGAACACCGGGGAGCTGTTTTTT. Translation: CASSFSGVNTGELFF.

The rearrangement uses TRBV9 and TRBJ2-7; D perhaps matches TRBD1 (6 bases). The CDR3 consists of 15 residues. V lost 1 base and J lost 1, with 12 bases in between. Looked up from germline, CDR1 is SGDLS and CDR2 is YYNGEE. CDR3 in DNA: TGTGCCAGCAGCGTATTGGGGGACACATCCTACGAGCAGTACTTC. Its translation is CASSVLGDTSYEQYF.

The chain employs TRBV11-2 and TRBJ2-5; TRBD2 matches 13 bases. Germline lookup yields CDR1 SGHAT and CDR2 FQNNGV. CDR3 size: 17 residues. V lost 4 bases to trimming and J lost 5 bases; unmatched junction nucleotides: 10. CDR3 coding DNA: TGTGCCAGCAGCTCGGGACTAGCGGGGTTTGATGCGGAGACCCAGTACTTC. Its translation: CASSSGLAGFDAETQYF.

This clonotype turned up a few times. The J gene is TRBJ2-2, the V gene TRBV20-1, with a tentative D call TRBD2 (5 bases). Trimming removed 0 bases from V and 2 bases from J, with 16 bases in between. The CDR3 is 17 amino acids. Looked up from germline, CDR1 is DFQATT and CDR2 is SNEGSKA (reference sequence). CDR3: CSARDLGLTSNTGELFF. CDR3 DNA: TGCAGTGCTAGAGATCTAGGGCTAACTAGTAACACCGGGGAGCTGTTTTTT.

This clonotype has only a few counts. The rearrangement links TRBV20-1 to TRBJ2-3; D perhaps matches TRBD2 (5 bases). Germline CDR1 reads DFQATT; CDR2 reads SNEGSKA (reference sequence). The CDR3 covers 15 residues. V lost 0 bases to trimming and J lost 4 bases, with 14 bases between them. The DNA for the CDR3 is TGCAGTGCTAGAGATCTCGGTGGGAGCGCAGATACGCAGTATTTT. Translating it yields CSARDLGGSADTQYF.

The V call is TRBV14, the J call TRBJ1-1, with TRBD1 matching over 11 bases. Germline CDR1 SGHDN, CDR2 FVKESK. The CDR3 consists of 13 residues. V lost 3 bases to trimming and J lost 10 bases; unmatched junction nucleotides: 4. For the CDR3, the DNA is TGTGCCAGCAGCCATGGACAGGGGGCGGCAGCTTTCTTT. Protein sequence: CASSHGQGAAAFF.